This TCR beta chain was found in a study of control samples from healthy donors and cancer patients. The V gene end was trimmed by 0 bases and the J gene end by 9 bases; junction bases not matched to a gene: 1. The CDR3 spans 15 residues. Germline V lookup: CDR1 MNHEY, CDR2 SVGAGI. Here immunoSEQ multiplex PCR was the method, and the copy in TCRdb shows in-frame clones only, minus some. In the table there are some 150,000 clones, approximately 94% of which are singletons. The chain uses TRBV6-5 and TRBJ1-6, with 11 bases that match TRBD1. Sequenced sample: PBMCs. The source of this sequence is a man in his fifties or sixties with colorectal cancer. The CDR3 DNA is TGTGCCAGCAGTTACTCGGGACAGGGGGTTTCACCCCTCCACTTT. It translates to CASSYSGQGVSPLHF.